A single sample is the source of the 26 T cell receptor beta chains below, sequenced in a study of blood T cells in healthy people across ages. The authors ran a second PCR of about 7 to 12 cycles using a sample-barcoded 5' primer and a J-beta primer mix. TCRdb redid the calling of the 5' RACE reads with MiXCR, one entry per CDR3 protein. The sample shows about 1.4 million distinct CDR3 sequences, roughly 59% of them seen only once. Sequencing input: blood. The receptor source for this set is a young man in good health.

This clonotype was recorded a few times. CDR3: CASSYCPGYTCTQYF. CDR3 nucleotide sequence: TGTGCCAGCAGTTACTGTCCGGGTTACACGTGTACGCAGTATTTT. The chain uses TRBV6-2 or TRBV6-3 and TRBJ2-3, with unresolved D. The CDR3 spans 15 residues. CDR1 and CDR2 from the germline V gene are MNHEY and SVGEGT. Trimming removed 1 base from V and 8 bases from J, with 16 bases in between.

The chain carries TRBV5-6 and TRBJ2-7; no reliable D call. Germline loops: CDR1 SGHDT, CDR2 YYEEEE. Trimming cost V 7 bases and J 2 bases, with 10 bases left between them. The CDR3 covers 12 residues. The CDR3 DNA follows: TGTGCCAGCTCTGGCCCACCCTACGAGCAGTACTTC. Its translation is CASSGPPYEQYF.

Turning to this clonotype: One end of the junction is discordant with germline, which a read error may explain. This chain connects TRBV4-1 to TRBJ2-1, with TRBD2 as a possible D gene (6 bases). Germline V lookup: CDR1 MGHRA, CDR2 YSYEKL. The CDR3 extends over 16 amino acids. In DNA form, the CDR3 reads TGCGCCAGCAGCCAAAGAGCGGGCAGCTCCTACAGTGAGCAGTTCTTC. It specifies CASSQRAGSSYSEQFF.

The chain has TRBV12-3 or TRBV12-4 and TRBJ2-1; D gene uncertain. Trimming shortened V by 1 base and J by 5 bases, and 12 bases separated the two germline ends. The CDR3 totals 15 residues. CDR3 sequence reads: CASSLGGTRHNEQFF. For the CDR3, the DNA is TGTGCCAGCAGTTTAGGGGGAACCCGGCACAATGAGCAGTTCTTC.

The rearrangement links TRBV29-1 to TRBJ1-1; D is undetermined. Per germline, CDR1 SQVTM and CDR2 ANQGSEA. V dropped 0 bases and J dropped 1 base, with 12 bases sitting between them. The CDR3 totals 15 residues. For the CDR3, the DNA is TGCAGCGTTGAAGATCCCGAGACAAGGAACACTGAAGCTTTCTTT. Protein: CSVEDPETRNTEAFF.

This clonotype showed up just a few times. The chain links TRBV29-1 to TRBJ2-5, with D perhaps matching TRBD1 (6 bases). The V gene's germline CDR1 is SQVTM and CDR2 ANQGSEA. Deletions cut 4 bases from V and 4 bases from J, with 16 bases between. The CDR3 has 14 amino acids. In nucleotides, the CDR3 is TGCAGCGTTGTTCCCAGGGAAGGGGGAGAGACCCAGTACTTC. It specifies CSVVPREGGETQYF.

The V gene is TRBV6-1, the J gene TRBJ2-4; D gene ambiguous. Gene TRBJ2-7 matches the end of the DNA better, so the J call may be wrong. CDR3 length equals 14 residues. CDR1 and CDR2 from the germline V gene are MNHNS and SASEGT. CDR3 residues: CASSEVAYSYEQYF. CDR3 in DNA: TGTGCCAGCAGTGAAGTCGCCTATTCCTACGAGCAGTACTTC.

V is TRBV7-9 and J is TRBJ2-3; no clear D. The germline V gene encodes CDR1 SEHNR and CDR2 FQNEAQ (reference sequence). This CDR3 spans 14 amino acids. V was cut by 5 bases and J by 1 base, with 10 bases left in between. CDR3 amino acids: CASSPRSRTDTQYF. CDR3 DNA sequence: TGTGCCAGCAGCCCCCGGTCACGCACAGATACGCAGTATTTT.

The chain recombines TRBV3-1 with TRBJ2-3; 10 bases agree with TRBD2. The trim removed 4 bases at V and 6 bases at J, leaving 13 bases unmatched. Germline V gene data show CDR1 as LGHDT and CDR2 as YNNKEL (reference sequence). The CDR3 covers 17 residues. The CDR3: CASSPIASGSAFDTQYF. CDR3 nucleotide sequence: TGTGCCAGCAGCCCGATCGCTAGCGGGAGTGCGTTTGATACGCAGTATTTT.

The chain combines TRBV28 with TRBJ1-5; D call uncertain. V shed 5 bases and J shed 3 bases, with 11 bases lying between them. Germline V gene sequence: CDR1 MDHEN, CDR2 SYDVKM. CDR3 size: 14 residues. CDR3 DNA: TGTGCCAGCAGTCCAAACGGGTCCAATCAGCCCCAGCATTTT. This sequence encodes CASSPNGSNQPQHF.

The chain joins TRBV5-1 to TRBJ2-5, with 7 bases identical to TRBD2. The length of the CDR3 is 17 residues. Germline-derived CDR1 and CDR2 are SGHRS and YFSETQ. The trim removed 0 bases at V and 11 bases at J, leaving 19 bases unmatched. CDR3 region: CASSLAGGPGMRNEQYF. DNA of the CDR3: TGCGCCAGCAGCTTGGCGGGGGGACCCGGCATGAGGAATGAGCAGTACTTC.

The V call is TRBV7-8, the J call TRBJ1-5; D is unclear. Germline-derived CDR1 and CDR2 are SGHVS and FQNEAQ. CDR3 length: 15 residues. V was shortened by 4 bases and J by 6 bases, with 16 bases between the two germline ends. The CDR3 DNA sequence: TGTGCCAGCAGCTCGGGCGGCCACGGTCCTCAGCCCCAGCATTTT. It encodes CASSSGGHGPQPQHF.

This clonotype was counted between two and nine times. V is TRBV5-1 and J is TRBJ2-7; 8 positions match TRBD2. CDR1 is SGHRS, CDR2 YFSETQ, per germline. The CDR3 sequence is 14 residues long. The V and J ends lost 0 bases and 7 bases, in that order; junction bases with no gene match: 6. The CDR3: CASSLASGLGEQYF. The CDR3 coding sequence is TGCGCCAGCAGCTTGGCTAGCGGGTTGGGGGAGCAGTACTTC.

J is TRBJ2-3 and V is TRBV5-6; TRBD2 agrees at 7 bases. CDR1 SGHDT and CDR2 YYEEEE come from the germline V gene. This CDR3 is built from 15 residues. Trimming took 3 bases from V and 2 from J; bases not matched to a gene: 6. The DNA of the CDR3 is TGTGCCAGCAGCTATCTAAGCGGGAACACAGATACGCAGTATTTT. Protein sequence: CASSYLSGNTDTQYF. Full variable domain (remainder filled in from reference TRBV5-6 and TRBJ2-3): DAGVTQSPTHLIKTRGQQVTLRCSPKSGHDTVSWYQQALGQGPQFIFQYYEEEERQRGNFPDRFSGHQFPNYSSELNVNALLLGDSALYLCASSYLSGNTDTQYFGPGTRLTVL.

This clonotype was detected only a few times. J is TRBJ2-5 and V is TRBV6-5; TRBD2 matches at 11 bases. The trim removed 7 bases at V and 2 bases at J, leaving 3 bases unmatched. Germline-derived CDR1 and CDR2 are MNHEY and SVGAGI. The length of the CDR3 is 14 residues. DNA for the CDR3: TGTGCCAGCAAGACTAGCGGGACTCAAGAGACCCAGTACTTC. Its protein is CASKTSGTQETQYF.

CDR3 DNA sequence: TGCAGTGCTAGAGCTCGGTCGGGACAGGGACCTTACACTGAAGCTTTCTTT. This sequence encodes CSARARSGQGPYTEAFF. This chain joins TRBV20-1 and TRBJ1-1; 9 bases are shared with TRBD1. The V gene end was trimmed by 1 base and the J gene end by 3 bases; junction bases not matched to a gene: 12. The germline gives CDR1 DFQATT, CDR2 SNEGSKA (reference sequence). The CDR3 sequence is 17 residues long.

The V call is TRBV11-2, the J call TRBJ2-7, with D perhaps assigned TRBD1 or TRBD2 (5 bases each). The germline V and J ends were trimmed by 6 bases and 4 bases, with 10 bases remaining between them. Germline V gives CDR1 SGHAT, CDR2 FQNNGV. CDR3 size: 12 residues. The CDR3 spells CASRPGPYEQYF. CDR3 bases: TGTGCCAGCAGGCCGGGACCTTACGAGCAGTACTTC. The full variable domain, rest sourced from reference TRBV11-2 and TRBJ2-7, is EAGVAQSPRYKIIEKRQSVAFWCNPISGHATLYWYQQILGQGPKLLIQFQNNGVVDDSQLPKDRFSAERLKGVDSTLKIQPAKLEDSAVYLCASRPGPYEQYFGPGTRLTVT.

The V call is TRBV10-3, the J call TRBJ2-1, with D possibly matching TRBD2 (6 bases). This CDR3 is built from 13 residues. The V gene lost 6 bases and the J gene lost 6 bases, with 12 bases spanning the gap. CDR1 and CDR2 from the germline V gene are ENHRY and SYGVKD. This CDR3 is CAISPTSSNEQFF. CDR3 DNA: TGTGCCATCAGCCCAACTAGCTCCAATGAGCAGTTCTTC.

The sample holds a few counts of this clonotype. This chain connects TRBV5-1 to TRBJ2-1; 9 bases map to TRBD2. Losses at the gene ends were 4 bases for V and 2 bases for J; bases not matched to a gene: 4. Looked up from germline, CDR1 is SGHRS and CDR2 is YFSETQ. This CDR3 region has 15 residues. This chain's CDR3 is CASSAGLATYNEQFF. DNA of the CDR3: TGCGCCAGCAGCGCTGGACTAGCGACCTACAATGAGCAGTTCTTC.

This chain connects TRBV6-2 or TRBV6-3 to TRBJ1-5; D call uncertain. The CDR3 sequence is 11 residues long. V lost 6 bases to trimming and J lost 9 bases, with 9 bases between them. Per germline, CDR1 MNHEY and CDR2 SVGEGT. CDR3 nucleotides: TGTGCCAGCAGGGACGTTGGGCCCCAGCATTTT. Residues: CASRDVGPQHF.

The gene calls are TRBV27 and TRBJ1-4; D is unresolved. The CDR3 is made up of 14 amino acids. The V gene's germline CDR1 is MNHEY and CDR2 SMNVEV (reference sequence). Trimming took 6 bases from V and 5 from J, leaving 13 bases between them. The CDR3 region is CASSPVFGNEKLFF. The CDR3 coding sequence is TGTGCCAGCAGCCCCGTTTTTGGGAATGAAAAACTGTTTTTT.

In this sample, this clonotype turned up a few times. The V and J genes are TRBV29-1 and TRBJ2-3; D unclear. The CDR3 is 13 residues long. V shed 4 bases and J shed 2 bases, with 10 bases lying between them. Germline loops: CDR1 SQVTM, CDR2 ANQGSEA. CDR3: CSVVVQHTDTQYF. CDR3 in DNA: TGCAGCGTTGTAGTACAGCACACAGATACGCAGTATTTT.

This clonotype was counted a single time. V is TRBV10-3 and J is TRBJ2-2, with TRBD1 matching 7 bases. J lost 5 bases, V lost 6 bases, and 6 bases had no gene match. Germline V gene data show CDR1 as ENHRY and CDR2 as SYGVKD. The CDR3 extends over 14 amino acids. The CDR3: CAISGRGNTGELFF. CDR3 sequence (DNA): TGTGCCATCAGCGGCAGGGGGAATACCGGGGAGCTGTTTTTT.

This clonotype was recorded a few times. The genes are TRBV7-9 and TRBJ2-5, with TRBD2 matching 8 bases. TRBJ2-7 explains the end of the DNA better; the J call may be wrong. Germline V lookup: CDR1 SEHNR, CDR2 FQNEAQ (reference sequence). The CDR3 loop spans 14 amino acids. The CDR3 coding sequence is TGTGCCAGCAGCCCTAGCGGGCTAAATTACGAGCAGTACTTC. This codes for CASSPSGLNYEQYF.

This clonotype was counted only a few times. The V and J genes are TRBV29-1 and TRBJ1-1; 8 positions match TRBD1. Germline CDR1 is SQVTM and CDR2 is ANQGSEA. V lost 5 bases and J lost 5; bases outside the gene matches: 10. The CDR3 spans 14 residues. The CDR3 nucleotides are TGCAGCGTTATTCTTCGGACAGGGCGGACTGAAGCTTTCTTT. It is translated as CSVILRTGRTEAFF. The whole variable domain, filled in from reference TRBV29-1 and TRBJ1-1, reads SAVISQKPSRDICQRGTSLTIQCQVDSQVTMMFWYRQQPGQSLTLIATANQGSEATYESGFVIDKFPISRPNLTFSTLTVSNMSPEDSSIYLCSVILRTGRTEAFFGQGTRLTVV.

The V call is TRBV20-1, the J call TRBJ2-1; 8 nucleotides agree with TRBD2. The J call may be mistaken, given a closer DNA end match to TRBJ2-7. In germline, CDR1 is DFQATT, CDR2 SNEGSKA (reference sequence). This CDR3 region has 14 residues. In DNA, the CDR3 is TGCAGTGCCCTTACTAGCGGTATTTACAATGAGCAGTACTTC. Translating gives CSALTSGIYNEQYF.